This T cell receptor (beta chain) is from a study of post-analysis software for immune sequencing data. At least ten counts were recorded for this clonotype. Its antigen is not known. Built from TCR beta cDNA, the libraries had unique molecular identifiers in them. The yield from about 1 to 10 million T cells was around 500,000 cDNA molecules in total. Each CDR3 protein gets one entry after TCRdb re-called the PCR reads with MiXCR. Altogether about 540,000 distinct CDR3 sequences are present, around a third being singletons, with the ten largest covering around 6%. General study points: Patients had higher frequencies than controls of five or six TRBV segments, including TRBV5-6, TRBV5-1 and TRBV20-1. Same-batch preparations were strongly co-clustered by F measure.

Unmatched junction bases numbered 13, after V lost 4 bases and J lost 0 bases. Germline V gene sequence: CDR1 SGHKS, CDR2 YYEKEE (reference sequence). The CDR3 contains 18 residues. Sequenced sample: blood. This TCR was sampled from a girl aged 2-17 years with multiple sclerosis. This chain joins TRBV5-5 and TRBJ1-2, with 9 bases lining up with TRBD1. The CDR3 here is CASSRTAGQGTSNYGYTF. For the CDR3, the DNA is TGTGCCAGCAGCCGTACCGCGGGACAGGGAACCTCTAACTATGGCTACACCTTC.